Listed below are T cell receptor beta chains from one sample, sequenced in a study of CD8+CD57+ T cells in acquired aplastic anemia. TCRdb re-analysed the reads in MiXCR, keeping a single row per CDR3 protein. Altogether roughly 190,000 distinct CDR3 sequences are present, around 50% being singletons, with the ten largest covering approximately 15%. The source material was sorted CD4+, CD8+, or CD8+CD57+ T cells (not recorded which) from PBMCs. These receptors came from a human donor in good health, serving as a control. The CDR3 runs from the conserved cysteine through the conserved F or W. The order of the fields is D gene, V gene, J gene, clone size, CDR3 protein, CDR3 DNA. The D gene is left open where the match is weak. A clone size is listed for some rows: how often the clone was seen (once, few, many), or a class if it is expanded.

-	TRBV10-3	TRBJ2-2	-	CAISDRTGELFF	TGTGCCATCAGTGACAGGACCGGGGAGCTGTTTTTT
-	TRBV10-3	TRBJ2-1	-	CAISEKRVGEQFF	TGTGCCATCAGTGAGAAGAGGGTGGGGGAGCAGTTCTTC
-	TRBV2	TRBJ1-5	-	CASTDGYQPQHF	TGTGCCAGCACCGACGGATATCAGCCCCAGCATTTT
TRBD1	TRBV7-2	TRBJ1-1	many	CASSLAGTGNTEAFF	TGTGCCAGCAGCTTAGCGGGGACAGGGAACACTGAAGCTTTCTTT
-	TRBV10-1	TRBJ1-1	-	CARKMNTEAFF	TGCGCCAGGAAGATGAACACTGAAGCTTTCTTT
TRBD1	TRBV20-1	TRBJ2-1	-	CSARDQDRVDYNEQFF	TGCAGTGCTAGAGATCAGGACAGGGTTGACTACAATGAGCAGTTCTTC
-	TRBV7-6	TRBJ2-6	-	CASSLAEGGANVLTF	TGTGCCAGCAGCTTAGCAGAAGGAGGGGCCAACGTCCTGACTTTC
-	TRBV4-2	TRBJ2-1	many	CASSPEVYNEQFF	TGTGCCAGCAGCCCCGAGGTCTACAATGAGCAGTTCTTC
-	TRBV20-1	TRBJ1-5	-	CSAREEGRKPQHF	TGCAGTGCTAGAGAAGAAGGGAGGAAGCCCCAGCATTTT
TRBD1	TRBV5-4	TRBJ1-1	-	CASYTGDRVGSSTEAFF	TGTGCCAGCTACACTGGGGACAGGGTCGGTAGTAGCACTGAAGCTTTCTTT
-	TRBV7-2	TRBJ1-1	-	CASSLARTASGAFF	TGTGCCAGCAGCTTAGCGAGGACCGCCTCGGGAGCTTTCTTT
TRBD1	TRBV4-2	TRBJ2-7	few	CASSQPPGQGIYVQYF	TGTGCCAGCAGCCAGCCACCGGGACAGGGAATATACGTGCAGTACTTC
-	TRBV12-3/TRBV12-4	TRBJ1-5	many	CASTGGGNQPQHF	TGTGCCAGCACGGGGGGGGGGAATCAGCCCCAGCATTTT
TRBD2	TRBV14	TRBJ2-7	-	CASSQELAGDEQYF	TGTGCCAGCAGCCAAGAACTAGCGGGAGACGAGCAGTACTTC
-	TRBV7-2	TRBJ1-1	once	CASSFWGAGNTEAFF	TGTGCCAGCAGCTTTTGGGGTGCTGGAAACACTGAAGCTTTCTTT
TRBD2	TRBV5-1	TRBJ2-3	many	CASSLAAGGVTQYF	TGCGCCAGCAGCTTGGCTGCCGGGGGGGTGACGCAGTATTTT
TRBD1	TRBV25-1	TRBJ1-2	-	CASSKTDRDRDKSYTF	TGTGCCAGCAGCAAAACAGACCGGGACAGGGATAAGAGCTACACCTTC
-	TRBV7-8	TRBJ2-7	-	CASSVLWGFLYEQYF	TGCGCCAGCAGTGTACTGTGGGGTTTTCTCTACGAGCAGTACTTC
-	TRBV4-1	TRBJ2-1	-	CASSQDWRGLYSEQFF	TGCGCCAGCAGCCAAGATTGGCGGGGACTCTACAGTGAGCAGTTCTTC
TRBD1	TRBV5-1	TRBJ2-1	-	CASSRDRVGNEQFF	TGCGCCAGCAGCCGGGACAGGGTAGGGAATGAGCAGTTCTTC
TRBD1	TRBV19	TRBJ1-6	many	CASSPDRDNSPLHF	TGTGCCAGTAGCCCGGACAGGGATAATTCACCCCTCCACTTT
-	TRBV14	TRBJ2-1	many	CASSQVTGKQFF	TGTGCCAGCAGCCAAGTGACGGGGAAGCAGTTCTTC
TRBD1	TRBV9	TRBJ1-6	many	CASSVGGQLGNSPLHF	TGTGCCAGCAGCGTAGGGGGACAGCTCGGCAATTCACCCCTCCACTTT
-	TRBV11-2	TRBJ2-7	many	CASSFVAAAAYEQYF	TGTGCCAGCAGCTTTGTAGCGGCTGCCGCCTACGAGCAGTACTTC
TRBD1	TRBV7-9	TRBJ1-1	-	CASSPRRGQGAEAFF	TGTGCCAGCAGCCCCCGGCGGGGACAGGGGGCTGAAGCTTTCTTT
TRBD1	TRBV6-5	TRBJ2-7	-	CASSYSGQGKYEQYF	TGTGCCAGCAGTTACTCCGGACAGGGTAAATACGAGCAGTACTTC
-	TRBV19	TRBJ1-1	-	CASSMTGVLNTEAFF	TGTGCCAGTAGTATGACAGGAGTTTTGAACACTGAAGCTTTCTTT
TRBD2	TRBV29-1	TRBJ2-3	-	CSVEGATGLAGVWNTDTQYF	TGCAGCGTTGAAGGGGCCACGGGGCTAGCGGGAGTCTGGAACACAGATACGCAGTATTTT
-	TRBV6-5	TRBJ1-3	many	CASSDAYGPGNTIYF	TGTGCCAGCAGTGACGCCTACGGGCCTGGAAACACCATATATTTT
-	TRBV15	TRBJ1-6	-	CATSRDVFGNSPLHF	TGTGCCACCAGCAGAGACGTATTCGGGAATTCACCCCTCCACTTT
TRBD1	TRBV6-1	TRBJ1-4	-	CASSVQGRGEKLFF	TGTGCCAGCAGCGTACAGGGGCGGGGTGAAAAACTGTTTTTT
-	TRBV9	TRBJ2-1	-	CASSVSGTHNEQFF	TGTGCCAGCAGCGTATCCGGGACCCACAATGAGCAGTTCTTC
-	TRBV2	TRBJ2-5	-	CASRRGRETQYF	TGTGCCAGCAGGCGGGGACGGGAGACCCAGTACTTC
-	TRBV24-1	TRBJ2-1	-	CATSGPFNEQFF	TGTGCCACCAGTGGCCCATTCAATGAGCAGTTCTTC
-	TRBV20-1	TRBJ1-2	-	CSAEWLYGYTF	TGCAGTGCCGAATGGCTCTATGGCTACACCTTC
TRBD1	TRBV19	TRBJ1-1	-	CASRGTGGANTEAFF	TGTGCCAGTAGGGGGACAGGGGGCGCGAACACTGAAGCTTTCTTT
TRBD1	TRBV12-3/TRBV12-4	TRBJ1-5	once	CASSSTGYQPQHF	TGTGCCAGCAGTTCGACAGGGTATCAGCCCCAGCATTTT
TRBD1	TRBV6-6	TRBJ2-5	-	CASSVRQGREQYF	TGTGCCAGCAGTGTCAGACAGGGTCGAGAGCAGTACTTC
-	TRBV7-2	TRBJ2-1	many	CASSGTRGILGEQFF	TGTGCCAGCAGCGGAACCCGGGGGATCCTTGGCGAGCAGTTCTTC
TRBD1	TRBV20-1	TRBJ1-2	-	CSALGQGYGYTF	TGCAGTGCTTTAGGACAGGGCTATGGCTACACCTTC
-	TRBV7-6	TRBJ2-5	-	CASSLAETQHF	TGTGCCAGCAGCTTGGCAGAGACCCAGCACTTC
-	TRBV29-1	TRBJ2-2	-	CSGGDIDTGELFF	TGCAGCGGGGGGGACATCGACACCGGGGAGCTGTTTTTT
TRBD1	TRBV19	TRBJ1-2	many	CASSPGTGYYGYTF	TGTGCCAGTAGTCCTGGGACAGGGTATTATGGCTACACCTTC
-	TRBV7-6	TRBJ2-6	many	CASSLAGGTGANVLTF	TGTGCCAGCAGCTTAGCTGGGGGGACTGGGGCCAACGTCCTGACTTTC
-	TRBV6-1	TRBJ1-1	-	CASRETVANTEAFF	TGTGCCAGCAGGGAGACGGTTGCGAACACTGAAGCTTTCTTT
-	TRBV5-4	TRBJ2-3	-	CASSQEGF	TGCGCCAGCAGCCAAGAGGGTTTT
-	TRBV15	TRBJ1-2	-	CATSRVGTIGYGYTF	TGTGCCACCAGCAGAGTCGGGACAATCGGCTATGGCTACACCTTC
TRBD1	TRBV7-2	TRBJ1-6	-	CASSRGQGSNSPLHF	TGTGCCAGCAGCCGCGGACAGGGGAGTAATTCACCCCTCCACTTT
-	TRBV19	TRBJ1-1	-	CASASRGMAFF	TGTGCCAGTGCCTCGAGGGGGATGGCTTTCTTT
TRBD1	TRBV6-2/TRBV6-3	TRBJ1-6	-	CASAGQGSSPLHF	TGTGCCAGCGCAGGACAGGGGAGTTCACCCCTCCACTTT
TRBD1	TRBV29-1	TRBJ2-7	-	CSLGTGPYEQYF	TGCAGCTTGGGGACAGGACCCTACGAGCAGTACTTC
TRBD1	TRBV11-1	TRBJ1-1	many	CASSGTGEAFF	TGTGCCAGCAGTGGGACAGGAGAAGCTTTCTTT
TRBD1	TRBV7-3	TRBJ2-5	-	CASSQGASYF	TGTGCCAGCAGCCAGGGGGCTTCGTACTTC